This is a list of T cell receptor beta chains from one sample in a study of cytomegalovirus exposure and HLA in healthy donors. Assay used: immunoSEQ multiplex PCR; TCRdb lists only in-frame clones, some missing. The table has about 170,000 clones, 84% seen once; the top ten hold 0.38%. The sequenced sample consisted of PBMCs. Receptors originate from a boy aged 2 to 9 in good health and CMV-seronegative. The CDR3 runs from the conserved cysteine through the conserved F or W. The order of the fields is CDR3 protein, V gene, clone size, J gene. Part of the rows lack a size; the others show once, few, many or a class for expanded clones.

CDR3aa: CASSFWTSGREYF
v_gene: TRBV13
abundance: .
j_gene: TRBJ2-7

CDR3aa: CASSTRTGIGHMNTEAFF
v_gene: TRBV19
abundance: .
j_gene: TRBJ1-1

CDR3aa: CASSWDFRGEDEQFF
v_gene: TRBV4-1
abundance: .
j_gene: TRBJ2-1

CDR3aa: CSVEVASGRNFYEQYF
v_gene: TRBV29-1
abundance: .
j_gene: .

CDR3aa: CASSLAATGGRGYTF
v_gene: TRBV7-9
abundance: .
j_gene: TRBJ1-2

CDR3aa: CSVDREGTDTQYF
v_gene: TRBV29-1
abundance: .
j_gene: TRBJ2-3

CDR3aa: CASSTTGVNSYEQYF
v_gene: TRBV5-8
abundance: once
j_gene: TRBJ2-7

CDR3aa: CATSRDMVSSGRALLKETQYF
v_gene: TRBV15
abundance: .
j_gene: TRBJ2-5

CDR3aa: CASSTRVGSDTQYF
v_gene: TRBV7-6
abundance: once
j_gene: TRBJ2-3

CDR3aa: CASSFDDSRFYEQYF
v_gene: TRBV5-4
abundance: .
j_gene: TRBJ2-7

CDR3aa: CASSDPGRQNEKLFF
v_gene: TRBV25-1
abundance: .
j_gene: TRBJ1-4